The rows below give T cell receptor beta chains drawn from one sample of a study of shared T cell receptors in the human thymus. The assay was immunoSEQ multiplex PCR, and TCRdb's table has in-frame clones only and misses some. The data contain roughly 550,000 clones, around three quarters of them singletons. The same sample was also used in a study of human thymus T cells.

The sample taken for sequencing was thymocytes. These receptors were taken from a boy in the first two years of life with a congenital heart defect. Both conserved end residues are part of each CDR3. A D gene is named only where the DNA matches it firmly. Size values are once, few and many counts, or a class for expanded clones, and some rows have none.

TRBV28	TRBJ1-5	NA	NA	TGTGCCAGCAGTTTATGGTCCAATTGGCCCCAGCATTTT	CASSLWSNWPQHF
TRBV11-2	TRBJ1-2	TRBD1	NA	TGTGCCAGCAGCTTAATCAGGCAGGGGGCCCGTAACTATGGCTACACCTTC	CASSLIRQGARNYGYTF
TRBV19	TRBJ2-3	TRBD1	NA	TGTGCCAGTAGTATCAACCGACAGGGCCCCAGCACAGATACGCAGTATTTT	CASSINRQGPSTDTQYF
TRBV30	TRBJ2-6	TRBD1	NA	TGTGCCTGGAGCAACGACAGGGCCGGGGCCAACGTCCTGACTTTC	CAWSNDRAGANVLTF
TRBV10-3	TRBJ1-5	TRBD1	NA	TGTGCCATCAGTGCCGACAGGGGCAATCAGCCCCAGCATTTT	CAISADRGNQPQHF
TRBV14	TRBJ1-4	TRBD1	NA	TGTGCCAGCAGCCGCGGACAGGGGGCAACTAATGAAAAACTGTTTTTT	CASSRGQGATNEKLFF
TRBV10-1	TRBJ2-1	NA	NA	TGCGCCAGCAGTGAAAGGGGAACCTACAATGAGCAGTTCTTC	CASSERGTYNEQFF
TRBV11-2	TRBJ2-3	NA	once	TGTGCCAGCAGCTTACCCCGGGCAGGGTACGCAGATACGCAGTATTTT	CASSLPRAGYADTQYF
TRBV4-2	TRBJ1-5	NA	NA	TGTGCCAGCAGCCAGGGGGCAGGGGGCAATCAGCCCCAGCATTTT	CASSQGAGGNQPQHF
TRBV5-8	TRBJ2-7	NA	once	TGTGCCAGCAGCTTGGCCCCTAGAGGGTTCTCCTACGAGCAGTACTTC	CASSLAPRGFSYEQYF
TRBV30	TRBJ2-7	NA	NA	TGTGCCTGGAGAGAGCGGGTCGAGCAGTACTTC	CAWRERVEQYF
TRBV28	TRBJ2-7	TRBD1	few	TGTGCCAGCAGTCCAGGACAGGGAGGATACGAGCAGTACTTC	CASSPGQGGYEQYF
TRBV4-3	TRBJ2-7	TRBD2	NA	TGCGCCAGCAGCCAAGGTATAGCGGGAGTTCCCTACGAGCAGTACTTC	CASSQGIAGVPYEQYF
TRBV13	TRBJ2-2	TRBD2	NA	TGTGCCAGCAGCTTATTGTGGACTAGCGATCCCACCGGGGAGCTGTTTTTT	CASSLLWTSDPTGELFF
TRBV12-5	TRBJ2-1	TRBD2	NA	TGTGCTAGTGGTTTGCCCCCGGGACTAGCGTTTATCACACCCTACAATGAGCAGTTCTTC	CASGLPPGLAFITPYNEQFF
TRBV25-1	TRBJ1-4	NA	few	TGTGCCAGCAGTTCACAGGGCTCTAATGAAAAACTGTTTTTT	CASSSQGSNEKLFF
TRBV5-4	TRBJ2-2	NA	NA	TGTGCCAGCGGACTTAGCACCGGGGAGCTGTTTTTT	CASGLSTGELFF
TRBV25-1	TRBJ1-1	NA	NA	TGTGCCAGCAGCCCACCAGGGAGGCTGGGGGACACTGAAGCTTTCTTT	CASSPPGRLGDTEAFF
TRBV23-1	TRBJ1-1	NA	NA	TGCGCCAGCATGCGACCAGGGTGGATGAACACTGAAGCTTTCTTT	CASMRPGWMNTEAFF
TRBV4-3	TRBJ2-3	NA	NA	TGCGCCAGCAGCCCCCAGGTCCCTGCAGATACGCAGTATTTT	CASSPQVPADTQYF
TRBV29-1	TRBJ2-7	NA	NA	TGCAGCGTCTGTAACCTCGGGGAGCAGTACTTC	CSVCNLGEQYF
TRBV7-9	TRBJ2-5	TRBD1	NA	TGTGCCAGCAGCCACCGACAGGGGGAGACCCAGTACTTC	CASSHRQGETQYF
TRBV6-1	TRBJ2-1	NA	NA	TGTGCCAGCAGTGAAGCTGGGCTGGCTGACAATGAGCAGTTCTTC	CASSEAGLADNEQFF
TRBV5-6	TRBJ2-1	TRBD1	NA	TGTGCCAGCAGCTTGAAAAGGGCAGGGGGCCGATGGGAGCAGTTCTTC	CASSLKRAGGRWEQFF